A selection of T cell receptor beta chains follows, all from one sample in a study of T cell responses to AZD1222 COVID-19 vaccine. The assay was immunoSEQ multiplex PCR, and TCRdb's table has in-frame clones only and misses some. The sample records over 150,000 clones, roughly nine tenths being singletons. Material: peripheral blood, obtained on day 0 of AZD1222 vaccination. The receptor set was obtained from an adult in good health. Both conserved end residues are part of each CDR3. D genes are given only for firm matches. Clone size appears in some rows only: once, few, many, or a class for an expanded clone.

v_call: TRBV7-2
clone_size: -
d_call: TRBD1
j_call: TRBJ2-4
cdr3_nt: TGTGCCAGCAGCACCCGGGACAGGGGTAAAAACATTCAGTACTTC
cdr3_aa: CASSTRDRGKNIQYF

v_call: TRBV19
clone_size: -
d_call: TRBD1
j_call: TRBJ1-2
cdr3_nt: TGTGCCAGTAGTAATCCGGGACAGACGACCTATGGCTACACCTTC
cdr3_aa: CASSNPGQTTYGYTF

v_call: TRBV19
clone_size: once
d_call: TRBD1
j_call: TRBJ1-1
cdr3_nt: TGTGCCAGTAGTTGGGGACAGACGAACACTGAAGCTTTCTTT
cdr3_aa: CASSWGQTNTEAFF

v_call: TRBV15
clone_size: -
d_call: TRBD2
j_call: TRBJ2-7
cdr3_nt: TGTGCCACCAGCAACCCGCGGACTAGCGGTAGCTCCTACGAGCAGTACTTC
cdr3_aa: CATSNPRTSGSSYEQYF

v_call: TRBV5-4
clone_size: -
d_call: -
j_call: TRBJ2-5
cdr3_nt: TGTGCCGTGCTCCAGGGTAACGAAGAGACCCAGTACTTC
cdr3_aa: CAVLQGNEETQYF

v_call: TRBV3-1/TRBV3-2
clone_size: -
d_call: -
j_call: TRBJ1-1
cdr3_nt: TGTGCCAGCAGCCAAACCGGGACATTGAACACTGAAGCTTTCTTT
cdr3_aa: CASSQTGTLNTEAFF

v_call: TRBV4-1
clone_size: -
d_call: -
j_call: TRBJ1-2
cdr3_nt: TGCGCCAGCAGCCAAGAGCCGGGTCCGGGGTATGGCTACACCTTC
cdr3_aa: CASSQEPGPGYGYTF

v_call: TRBV7-2
clone_size: few
d_call: TRBD2
j_call: TRBJ2-5
cdr3_nt: TGTGCCAGCAGCTTAGCGACTAGCGGGAGTGGGCAAGAGACCCAGTACTTC
cdr3_aa: CASSLATSGSGQETQYF

v_call: TRBV9
clone_size: once
d_call: -
j_call: TRBJ1-1
cdr3_nt: TGTGCCAGCAGCTCCCACGTTGGGAGGAACACTGAAGCTTTCTTT
cdr3_aa: CASSSHVGRNTEAFF

v_call: TRBV14
clone_size: -
d_call: -
j_call: TRBJ1-1
cdr3_nt: TGTGCCAGCAGCTTGGGACAGAACACTGAAGCTTTCTTT
cdr3_aa: CASSLGQNTEAFF

v_call: TRBV11-2
clone_size: -
d_call: TRBD1
j_call: TRBJ2-7
cdr3_nt: TGTGCCAGCAGCGTACAGGGGGCGCGACTCTACGAGCAGTACTTC
cdr3_aa: CASSVQGARLYEQYF

v_call: TRBV18
clone_size: -
d_call: -
j_call: TRBJ2-2
cdr3_nt: TGTGCCAGCTCACCAGCAGGGGCCGGCGACACCGGGGAGCTGTTTTTT
cdr3_aa: CASSPAGAGDTGELFF

v_call: TRBV10-2
clone_size: -
d_call: -
j_call: TRBJ1-2
cdr3_nt: TGCGCCAGCAGTGAGTCAATCGGGTCAGCAGGGGGCTACACCTTC
cdr3_aa: CASSESIGSAGGYTF

v_call: TRBV30
clone_size: -
d_call: TRBD1
j_call: TRBJ1-2
cdr3_nt: TGTGCCTGGAGGCACAGGGGGAGGAGGTATGGCTACACCTTC
cdr3_aa: CAWRHRGRRYGYTF

v_call: TRBV5-1
clone_size: -
d_call: -
j_call: TRBJ2-7
cdr3_nt: TGCGCCAGCAGCTTGGAGCGCAGGGATGTAGACGAGCAGTACTTC
cdr3_aa: CASSLERRDVDEQYF

v_call: TRBV7-6
clone_size: -
d_call: TRBD2
j_call: TRBJ2-7
cdr3_nt: TGTGCCAGCAGCCTAATGGTCGGGAGGGACGGTTCCTACGAGCAGTACTTC
cdr3_aa: CASSLMVGRDGSYEQYF

v_call: TRBV5-8
clone_size: -
d_call: TRBD1
j_call: TRBJ1-4
cdr3_nt: TGTGCCAGCAGCTTGGCCCCGGGACAGGGGGCAACCGAAAAACTGTTTTTT
cdr3_aa: CASSLAPGQGATEKLFF

v_call: TRBV10-3
clone_size: -
d_call: -
j_call: TRBJ2-3
cdr3_nt: TGTGCCATCAGTTCTAGGGAGTCCACAGATACGCAGTATTTT
cdr3_aa: CAISSRESTDTQYF

v_call: TRBV27
clone_size: -
d_call: -
j_call: TRBJ1-1
cdr3_nt: TGTGCCAGCAGTCGCGGCGGGGCGCCGATCACTGAAGCTTTCTTT
cdr3_aa: CASSRGGAPITEAFF

v_call: TRBV19
clone_size: -
d_call: -
j_call: TRBJ2-7
cdr3_nt: TGTGCCAGTAGTAAAACCCGGTCCGGACTCCGGTCCTACGAGCAGTACTTC
cdr3_aa: CASSKTRSGLRSYEQYF

v_call: TRBV25-1
clone_size: -
d_call: -
j_call: TRBJ1-3
cdr3_nt: TGTGCCAGCAGTGTCCACAGTTCTACTGGAAACACCATATATTTT
cdr3_aa: CASSVHSSTGNTIYF

v_call: TRBV28
clone_size: -
d_call: TRBD1
j_call: TRBJ1-5
cdr3_nt: TGTGCCAGCAGTCCCCAGCGACAGGGAGGACAGCCCCAGCATTTT
cdr3_aa: CASSPQRQGGQPQHF

v_call: TRBV28
clone_size: once
d_call: TRBD2
j_call: TRBJ2-7
cdr3_nt: TGTGCCAGCACCGGACTAGCGGGAAGCTACGAGCAGTACTTC
cdr3_aa: CASTGLAGSYEQYF

v_call: TRBV10-2
clone_size: -
d_call: TRBD1
j_call: TRBJ1-5
cdr3_nt: TGCGCCAGCAGTAACCGGGACAGGGTATTTAGCAATCAGCCCCAGCATTTT
cdr3_aa: CASSNRDRVFSNQPQHF

v_call: TRBV18
clone_size: -
d_call: -
j_call: TRBJ1-2
cdr3_nt: TGTGCCAGCTCACCATATACAGACCCTGGCTACACCTTC
cdr3_aa: CASSPYTDPGYTF

v_call: TRBV3-1/TRBV3-2
clone_size: -
d_call: TRBD1
j_call: TRBJ1-5
cdr3_nt: TGTGCCAGAACGATACAGGGGGGGAATCAGCCCCAGCATTTT
cdr3_aa: CARTIQGGNQPQHF

v_call: TRBV6-5
clone_size: -
d_call: TRBD1
j_call: TRBJ1-4
cdr3_nt: TGTGCCAGCAGTTCAGGGGGCGCGACTAATGAAAAACTGTTTTTT
cdr3_aa: CASSSGGATNEKLFF

v_call: TRBV19
clone_size: -
d_call: -
j_call: TRBJ1-5
cdr3_nt: TGTGCCAGTAGTCCTGCCGGGGACAGCAATCAGCCCCAGCATTTT
cdr3_aa: CASSPAGDSNQPQHF

v_call: TRBV28
clone_size: -
d_call: TRBD2
j_call: TRBJ2-7
cdr3_nt: TGTGCCAACTCCCCTGGGGGGTACGCGGGGGTCTACGAGCAGTACTTC
cdr3_aa: CANSPGGYAGVYEQYF

v_call: TRBV28
clone_size: -
d_call: -
j_call: TRBJ2-5
cdr3_nt: TGTGCCAGCAGTTTATGGGGCAGGGGTAAGACCCAGTACTTC
cdr3_aa: CASSLWGRGKTQYF

v_call: TRBV4-2
clone_size: few
d_call: -
j_call: TRBJ1-2
cdr3_nt: TGTGCCAGCAGCCAAGAGGGGGGGGAGTATGGCTACACCTTC
cdr3_aa: CASSQEGGEYGYTF

v_call: TRBV3-1/TRBV3-2
clone_size: once
d_call: -
j_call: TRBJ1-2
cdr3_nt: TGTGCCAGCAGCAAGAGGGACACGGTCTACACCTTC
cdr3_aa: CASSKRDTVYTF

v_call: TRBV30
clone_size: -
d_call: -
j_call: TRBJ1-2
cdr3_nt: TGTGCCTGGAGTCCGGGACCCTTCTATAACTATGGCTACACCTTC
cdr3_aa: CAWSPGPFYNYGYTF

v_call: TRBV18
clone_size: -
d_call: -
j_call: TRBJ1-1
cdr3_nt: TGTGCCAGCTCACCCACGTCTGGAGGAGGCACTGAAGCTTTCTTT
cdr3_aa: CASSPTSGGGTEAFF

v_call: TRBV30
clone_size: -
d_call: -
j_call: TRBJ1-1
cdr3_nt: TGTGCCTGGAACACCAGGAGCGTTGAAGCTTTCTTT
cdr3_aa: CAWNTRSVEAFF

v_call: TRBV10-1
clone_size: -
d_call: -
j_call: TRBJ2-1
cdr3_nt: TGCGCCAGCAGTGAGTGGGCCCGGGGAAATGAGCAGTTCTTC
cdr3_aa: CASSEWARGNEQFF